Listed below are T cell receptor beta chains from one sample, sequenced in a study of T cells in Graves' hyperthyroidism and ophthalmopathy. Using its own MiXCR run on the multiplex PCR reads, TCRdb lists one record per CDR3 protein. This table holds hundreds of thousands of distinct CDR3 sequences, just under 45% found once. Sequencing was done on a sample of peripheral blood or thyroid tissue (not recorded which). Source of these receptors: an adult man with Graves' disease, either hyperthyroidism or ophthalmopathy (not recorded which). Both conserved end residues are part of each CDR3. Each record gives: CDR3 DNA, CDR3 protein, D gene, J gene, clone size, V gene. A D gene is named only where the DNA matches it firmly. Clone size is given for some rows only: seen once, a few or many times, or a class if the clone is expanded.

CDR3 DNA: TGTGCCTGGAGTTCCATGAACACTGAAGCTTTCTTT
CDR3 protein: CAWSSMNTEAFF
D gene: NA
J gene: TRBJ1-1
clone size: once
V gene: TRBV30

CDR3 DNA: TGTGCCACCCAACCGGGACAGGGCGCCTACGAGCAGTACTTC
CDR3 protein: CATQPGQGAYEQYF
D gene: TRBD1
J gene: TRBJ2-7
clone size: NA
V gene: TRBV28

CDR3 DNA: TGTGCCAGCAGCTTTGACAGGTTAAGCAATCAGCCCCAGCATTTT
CDR3 protein: CASSFDRLSNQPQHF
D gene: NA
J gene: TRBJ1-5
clone size: many
V gene: TRBV2

CDR3 DNA: TGTGCCAGCAGTTCCGGGACAGTTGGGAATCAGCCCCAGCATTTT
CDR3 protein: CASSSGTVGNQPQHF
D gene: TRBD1
J gene: TRBJ1-5
clone size: NA
V gene: TRBV12-3/TRBV12-4

CDR3 DNA: TGTGCCAGCAGTGATAGTCTTTACACTGAAGCTTTCTTT
CDR3 protein: CASSDSLYTEAFF
D gene: NA
J gene: TRBJ1-1
clone size: few
V gene: TRBV6-1

CDR3 DNA: TGTGCCAGCAGTGGGTCATCCGGTGAAGCTTTCTTT
CDR3 protein: CASSGSSGEAFF
D gene: NA
J gene: TRBJ1-1
clone size: many
V gene: TRBV2

CDR3 DNA: TGTGCCAGCAGCCCCAAAGGGGCAGCCCAATCCTACGAGCAGTACTTC
CDR3 protein: CASSPKGAAQSYEQYF
D gene: NA
J gene: TRBJ2-7
clone size: NA
V gene: TRBV7-2

CDR3 DNA: TGTGCCAGTAGTATGGCCGCAGGGGCCCGCGGCTACACCTTC
CDR3 protein: CASSMAAGARGYTF
D gene: NA
J gene: TRBJ1-2
clone size: NA
V gene: TRBV19

CDR3 DNA: TGTGCCACCAGTGATACGTTGAACACTGAAGCTTTCTTT
CDR3 protein: CATSDTLNTEAFF
D gene: NA
J gene: TRBJ1-1
clone size: many
V gene: TRBV24-1

CDR3 DNA: TGCAGCGTTGCAGGGATAGAGGCCCAGTACTTC
CDR3 protein: CSVAGIEAQYF
D gene: NA
J gene: TRBJ2-7
clone size: NA
V gene: TRBV29-1

CDR3 DNA: TGTGCCAGCACCCAAAGGGCGGGGGCTCGGGGCTATGGCTACACCTTC
CDR3 protein: CASTQRAGARGYGYTF
D gene: NA
J gene: TRBJ1-2
clone size: few
V gene: TRBV2

CDR3 DNA: TGTGCCAGCAGCTCCTCCGGGACAGGTACCAGCAATCAGCCCCAGCATTTT
CDR3 protein: CASSSSGTGTSNQPQHF
D gene: TRBD1
J gene: TRBJ1-5
clone size: NA
V gene: TRBV5-6

CDR3 DNA: TGTGCCATCCCCAGGGGGAGCAATCAGCCCCAGCATTTT
CDR3 protein: CAIPRGSNQPQHF
D gene: TRBD1
J gene: TRBJ1-5
clone size: NA
V gene: TRBV19

CDR3 DNA: TGCAGCGTTGTCTCCCTCGGGGACCATAATGAAAAACTGTTTTTT
CDR3 protein: CSVVSLGDHNEKLFF
D gene: NA
J gene: TRBJ1-4
clone size: NA
V gene: TRBV29-1

CDR3 DNA: TGTGCCAGCACAGCGAGGCATTCACCCCTCCACTTT
CDR3 protein: CASTARHSPLHF
D gene: NA
J gene: TRBJ1-6
clone size: NA
V gene: TRBV5-4

CDR3 DNA: TGTGCCAGCAGTGCTAGACCCGCAGGGGGCCACTATGGCTACACCTTC
CDR3 protein: CASSARPAGGHYGYTF
D gene: TRBD1
J gene: TRBJ1-2
clone size: NA
V gene: TRBV2

CDR3 DNA: TGTGCCAGCAGCTTATCGGGTGTCGGGGACGAGCAGTACTTC
CDR3 protein: CASSLSGVGDEQYF
D gene: NA
J gene: TRBJ2-7
clone size: many
V gene: TRBV7-9